A selection of T cell receptor beta chains follows, all from one sample in a study of T-cell reconstitution after alpha-beta-depleted transplantation in children. Each CDR3 protein gets one entry after TCRdb re-called the PCR reads with MiXCR. The sample lists just under 550,000 distinct CDR3 sequences; approximately 20% were seen once. The sample consisted of PBMCs from the stem cell graft donor, taken from the stem cell graft. Receptors were obtained from a human donor who donated a stem cell graft to a child with acute lymphoblastic leukemia. Each CDR3 is given with its conserved first and last residue. Fields, in order: D gene, J gene, CDR3 length, clone size, V gene, CDR3 DNA, CDR3 protein. D genes are given only for firm matches. Rows may omit the clone size; those that give it use once, few, many or a size class.

>TRBD2|TRBJ2-7|14|NA|TRBV29-1
TGCAGCGTTGGCCTAGCGGGAGGAGTCTACGAGCAGTACTTC
CSVGLAGGVYEQYF
>TRBD2|TRBJ2-5|15|NA|TRBV4-1
TGCGCCAGCAGCCTCGTTAGCGGGGATCAAGAGACCCAGTACTTC
CASSLVSGDQETQYF
>TRBD1|TRBJ2-4|16|NA|TRBV4-1
TGCGCCAGCAGCCACACACCGGGACAGGGTAGCAACATTCAGTACTTC
CASSHTPGQGSNIQYF
>TRBD2|TRBJ2-1|15|few|TRBV6-1
TGTGCCAGCTTGCTGATAGCGGGAGGGTACAATGAGCAGTTCTTC
CASLLIAGGYNEQFF
>TRBD2|TRBJ2-1|18|few|TRBV11-2
TGTGCCAGCAGCTTTATCAGGACTAGCGGGACCGGCGGGAATGAGCAGTTCTTC
CASSFIRTSGTGGNEQFF
>NA|TRBJ1-1|14|NA|TRBV20-1
TGCAGTGCTATTTTCCATGGTCCGACCACTGAAGCTTTCTTT
CSAIFHGPTTEAFF
>NA|TRBJ1-2|17|few|TRBV20-1
TGCAGTGCTAGAGTTGTCAAGGGCCCGAGATTTCGGTATGGCTACACCTTC
CSARVVKGPRFRYGYTF
>NA|TRBJ1-6|16|NA|TRBV7-3
TGTGCCAGCAGCTTATTACCGAGGGGTTTGTATTCACCCCTCCACTTT
CASSLLPRGLYSPLHF
>NA|TRBJ1-6|13|few|TRBV13
TGTGCCAGCAGCCCAACCCCGGATTCACCCCTCCACTTT
CASSPTPDSPLHF
>NA|TRBJ2-7|15|few|TRBV9
TGTGCCAGCAGCGTAGAAGGGAATGCCCCCTACGAGCAGTACTTC
CASSVEGNAPYEQYF
>NA|TRBJ2-3|14|NA|TRBV4-2
TGTGCCAGCAGCCCCCGGACTGCGTCCGATACGCAGTATTTT
CASSPRTASDTQYF
>NA|TRBJ2-2|15|few|TRBV6-1
TGTGCCAGCAGTCCGGACCCCCTGGGCACCGGGGAGCTGTTTTTT
CASSPDPLGTGELFF
>NA|TRBJ2-6|13|few|TRBV12-3/TRBV12-4
TGTGCCAGCAGCCTCGTCGGGGCCAACGTCCTGACTTTC
CASSLVGANVLTF
>TRBD2|TRBJ2-3|16|NA|TRBV5-1
TGCGCCAGCAGCTTGGCTTTAGCGGGGACCACAGATACGCAGTATTTT
CASSLALAGTTDTQYF
>NA|TRBJ2-7|14|few|TRBV29-1
TGCAGCGTTGAAGATACGGGCAGCTCCTACGAGCAGTACTTC
CSVEDTGSSYEQYF
>NA|TRBJ2-2|15|NA|TRBV20-1
TGCAGTGCTAGAAGGTCTAGCGCCTTTACCGGGGAGCTGTTTTTT
CSARRSSAFTGELFF
>TRBD1|TRBJ1-1|15|NA|TRBV5-5
TGTGCCAGCAGCTTGGCGCACAGGGGGGACACTGAAGCTTTCTTT
CASSLAHRGDTEAFF
>NA|TRBJ2-7|15|NA|TRBV20-1
TGCAGTGCCGACAGAGGACGGCGATCCACCTACGAGCAGTACTTC
CSADRGRRSTYEQYF
>NA|TRBJ2-7|15|few|TRBV9
TGTGCCAGCAGCGTAGACGGGGAATACTCCTACGAGCAGTACTTC
CASSVDGEYSYEQYF
>TRBD1|TRBJ2-1|13|few|TRBV20-1
TGCAGTGCTATGGGGACAGTCTACAATGAGCAGTTCTTC
CSAMGTVYNEQFF
>TRBD2|TRBJ2-5|17|NA|TRBV20-1
TGCAGTGCTAGAGACGGGAACCAACTAGCGGGAGAAGAGACCCAGTACTTC
CSARDGNQLAGEETQYF
>TRBD1|TRBJ1-2|13|few|TRBV19
TGTGCCAGTAGTATGGGACAGGCGGATGGCTACACCTTC
CASSMGQADGYTF
>TRBD2|TRBJ2-1|16|once|TRBV20-1
TGCAGTGCTAGTGGGGGGGTCCGGGAGAAGGGGAATGAGCAGTTCTTC
CSASGGVREKGNEQFF
>TRBD2|TRBJ2-1|15|NA|TRBV2
TGTGCCAGCAGAAGGGAAAGCGGGAATGGCGTTGGGCAGTTCTTC
CASRRESGNGVGQFF
>TRBD2|TRBJ2-1|17|few|TRBV24-1
TGTGCCACCAGTGATATTGGGTTTGGTAGCGGGAGACGGGAGCAGTTCTTC
CATSDIGFGSGRREQFF
>TRBD2|TRBJ2-1|14|few|TRBV25-1
TGTGCCAGCACGGTGGCGGGAGGGCCCAATGAGCAGTTCTTC
CASTVAGGPNEQFF
>NA|TRBJ2-6|18|few|TRBV20-1
TGCAGTGCTAGGGGGGCAGGTCGGACCGACTCTGGGGCCAACGTCCTGACTTTC
CSARGAGRTDSGANVLTF
>NA|TRBJ2-7|15|NA|TRBV9
TGTGCCAGCAGCGTAGCAACAGAATTAGTCTACGAGCAGTACTTC
CASSVATELVYEQYF
>NA|TRBJ2-4|16|NA|TRBV19
TGTGCCAGTAGTCCTGGCTCATCCCTAGCCAAAAACATTCAGTACTTC
CASSPGSSLAKNIQYF
>TRBD2|TRBJ2-7|15|few|TRBV20-1
TGCAGTGCTAGATCCCGGACTAGCGGGTTACACGAGCAGTACTTC
CSARSRTSGLHEQYF
>TRBD2|TRBJ2-1|19|NA|TRBV15
TGTGCCACCAGCAGAGATCGGGCCCTTAGCGGGAGCTCCTACAATGAGCAGTTCTTC
CATSRDRALSGSSYNEQFF
>NA|TRBJ2-1|12|few|TRBV21-1
TGTGCCAGCAGGGAGACATGCAATGAGCAGTTCTTC
CASRETCNEQFF
>TRBD2|TRBJ2-4|17|NA|TRBV5-1
TGCGCCAGCAGCTCGGGGCAGCGGGAGTGGTCCAAAAACATTCAGTACTTC
CASSSGQREWSKNIQYF
>NA|TRBJ2-1|14|few|TRBV5-1
TGCGCCAGCAGCTTTAACGCAGGCGGACCTGAGCAGTTCTTC
CASSFNAGGPEQFF
>TRBD2|TRBJ2-3|16|many|TRBV5-6
TGTGCCAGCAGAAGAAAGACTAGCGAGTACTCAGATACGCAGTATTTT
CASRRKTSEYSDTQYF
>TRBD1|TRBJ2-5|15|NA|TRBV6-1
TGTGCCAGCAGCCTGGGACAGGGGGCCTTAGAGACCCAGTACTTC
CASSLGQGALETQYF
>TRBD2|TRBJ2-5|13|NA|TRBV5-1
TGCGCCAGCAGCTTTCGGGGAGGGGAGACCCAGTACTTC
CASSFRGGETQYF
>NA|TRBJ1-2|12|NA|TRBV2
TGTGCCAGCAGGACGACACAGACGGGCTACACCTTC
CASRTTQTGYTF